These T cell receptor beta chains were read from a single sample in a study of cytomegalovirus exposure and HLA in healthy donors. Clones were sequenced by immunoSEQ multiplex PCR, and TCRdb holds only the in-frame ones, with some missing. The table lists 200,000 to 250,000 clones, 70% to 85% of them singletons, with about 1.7% in the top ten. Sequenced sample: PBMCs. The source of these receptors is a man aged 50 to 60 in good health and CMV-seronegative. The conserved cysteine and the conserved F or W are not part of the CDR3 here.

V gene	J gene	CDR3 protein
TRBV25-1	TRBJ2-3	ASTREGDFTDTQY
TRBV19	TRBJ2-1	ASRPSGRANQGEQF
TRBV11-3	TRBJ1-1	ASSPTGNTEAF
TRBV28	TRBJ1-3	ASSLGVLRTGENTIY
TRBV19	TRBJ1-5	ASSILRQGANPQH
TRBV7-6	TRBJ2-7	ASSLAQGQSSYEQY
TRBV7-6	TRBJ2-1	ASSLDGLAVLDEQF
TRBV7-8	TRBJ2-5	ASSLGKGQGRPETQY
TRBV27	TRBJ2-7	ASSRLSSYEQY
TRBV5-1	TRBJ2-3	ASSLGFGQGSDTQY
TRBV7-9	TRBJ2-7	ASSPRSHEQY
TRBV10-3	TRBJ2-2	AIGQGSGELF
TRBV27	TRBJ2-6	ASSVTGTGAGANVLT
TRBV14	TRBJ2-2	ASSRERELNTGELF
TRBV7-9	TRBJ1-1	ASSLQGVNTEAF
TRBV27	TRBJ2-3	ASSSNRGRGPDTQY
TRBV2	TRBJ1-5	ASSVGTGRGNQPQH
TRBV4-1	TRBJ2-7	ASSQDRTSGSYEQY
TRBV6-6	TRBJ1-1	ASSSTGTPNTEAF
TRBV19	TRBJ2-5	ASSITQAGARETQY
TRBV19	TRBJ2-2	ASSTSSGRAGELF
TRBV28	TRBJ2-1	ASSPQALPPGEQF
TRBV5-1	TRBJ2-1	ASRSGQGPKQF
TRBV5-1	TRBJ2-5	ASSQPQGVGQETQY
TRBV5-1	TRBJ1-1	ASSLEQGAIRITEAF
TRBV2	TRBJ1-1	ADLGGNLQRTEAF
TRBV5-1	TRBJ1-1	ASSSTVMNTEAF
TRBV7-6	TRBJ1-3	ASSNQGTGNTIY
TRBV30	TRBJ2-5	AHSQGGNQETQY
TRBV27	TRBJ2-7	ASSSLRLAGDYEQY
TRBV7-2	TRBJ2-7	ASSLTTGSYEQY
TRBV30	TRBJ2-5	AWSRDSGSGRGETQY
TRBV2	TRBJ1-2	ASSLGQGTYGYT
TRBV11-3	TRBJ1-1	ASSSHREGTEAF
TRBV4-2	TRBJ2-7	ASSQVGTSGTYEQY
TRBV9	TRBJ2-1	ASSVGLAGGRNEQF
TRBV2	TRBJ1-3	ASGAGAGGNTIY
TRBV28	TRBJ2-2	ASSRGTGELF
TRBV29-1	TRBJ2-3	SVDSGRQNTQY
TRBV28	TRBJ2-7	ASSLRGRPSYEQY
TRBV19	TRBJ1-1	ASSPGPETGYTEAF
TRBV4-1	TRBJ2-7	ASSQISGTSGVYEQY
TRBV29-1	TRBJ2-2	SVATSGSAGELF
TRBV7-9	TRBJ2-4	ASNSGKGTKNIQY
TRBV28	TRBJ2-7	ASSPGLAGVGEQY
TRBV20-1	TRBJ2-7	SGQAEYGQY
TRBV6-5	TRBJ1-2	ASSPGHSYGYT
TRBV23-1	TRBJ2-5	ASSPSRTSGRPQETQY
TRBV5-1	TRBJ2-1	ASSLGTSGPGVF
TRBV7-9	TRBJ1-1	ASSRQAGETEAF
TRBV5-1	TRBJ2-5	ASSFRVDQETQY
TRBV4-1	TRBJ2-7	ASSQDEYEQY